This entry is about one T cell receptor beta chain. Its antigen is as yet unknown. The data were obtained in a study of shared clonotypes between healthy human individuals. In germline, CDR1 is SGDLS, CDR2 YYNGEE. Losses at the gene ends were 3 bases for V and 2 bases for J; bases not matched to a gene: 4. The CDR3 spans 14 residues. Study-wide results and caveats: Investigators expected sequencing depth to affect clonotype sharing among donors. Clonotypes shared by all four sorted-subset donors had higher generation probabilities than non-shared clonotypes. In the sorted subsets, rarefaction showed sequencing was incomplete despite large depth.

Deep-level running was used for the assay. TCRdb keeps only in-frame clones here, not all; method: immunoSEQ multiplex PCR. Of 2 million to 2.5 million clones detected, approximately 94% appear once; the ten largest clones hold 1.5% to 2%. CD45RO-negative CD8 cells positively selected for CCR7 made up the naive population, which excluded terminally differentiated effector memory CD45RA+ cells. The material sequenced was naive CD8+ T cells from PBMCs. V gene TRBV9 combines with J gene TRBJ1-1; 7 bases are a match to TRBD1. The source is a young man in good health. Some clones in this sample may be carry-over from other donors' samples. The CDR3 protein is CASSEDRSNTEAFF. The CDR3 DNA sequence: TGTGCCAGCAGCGAGGACAGGTCAAACACTGAAGCTTTCTTT.